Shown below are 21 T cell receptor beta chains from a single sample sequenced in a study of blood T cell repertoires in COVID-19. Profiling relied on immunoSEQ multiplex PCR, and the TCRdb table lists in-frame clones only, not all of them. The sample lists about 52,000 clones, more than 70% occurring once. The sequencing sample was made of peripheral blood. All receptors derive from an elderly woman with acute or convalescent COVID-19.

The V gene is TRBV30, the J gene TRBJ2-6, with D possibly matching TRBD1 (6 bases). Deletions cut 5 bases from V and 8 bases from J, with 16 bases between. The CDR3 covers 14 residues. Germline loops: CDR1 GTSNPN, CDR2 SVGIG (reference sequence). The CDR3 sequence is CAWGEKGGSNVLTF. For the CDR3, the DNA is TGTGCCTGGGGGGAAAAAGGGGGTTCCAACGTCCTGACTTTC.

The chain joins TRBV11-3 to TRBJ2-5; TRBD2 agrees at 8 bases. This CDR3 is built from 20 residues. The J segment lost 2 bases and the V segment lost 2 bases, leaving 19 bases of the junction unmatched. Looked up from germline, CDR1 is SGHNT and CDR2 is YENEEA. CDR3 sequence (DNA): TGTGCCAGCAGCTTAAAGTTTCGGGTTACGGGACTAGGTCTTCAAGAGACCCAGTACTTC. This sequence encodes CASSLKFRVTGLGLQETQYF.

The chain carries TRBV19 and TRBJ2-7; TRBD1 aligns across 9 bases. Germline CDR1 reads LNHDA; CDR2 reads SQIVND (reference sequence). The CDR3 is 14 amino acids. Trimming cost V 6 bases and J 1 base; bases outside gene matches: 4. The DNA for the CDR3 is TGTGCCAGTAGCGGGACAGGGCGGTCCTACGAGCAGTACTTC. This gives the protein CASSGTGRSYEQYF. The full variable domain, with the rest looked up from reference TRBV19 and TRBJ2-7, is DGGITQSPKYLFRKEGQNVTLSCEQNLNHDAMYWYRQDPGQGLRLIYYSQIVNDFQKGDIAEGYSVSREKKESFPLTVTSAQKNPTAFYLCASSGTGRSYEQYFGPGTRLTVT.

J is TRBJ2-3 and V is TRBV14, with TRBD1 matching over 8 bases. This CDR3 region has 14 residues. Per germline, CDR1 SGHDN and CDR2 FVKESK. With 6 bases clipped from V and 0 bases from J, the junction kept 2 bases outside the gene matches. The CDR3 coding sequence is TGTGCCAGCAGACAGGGGGTTAGCACAGATACGCAGTATTTT. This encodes CASRQGVSTDTQYF.

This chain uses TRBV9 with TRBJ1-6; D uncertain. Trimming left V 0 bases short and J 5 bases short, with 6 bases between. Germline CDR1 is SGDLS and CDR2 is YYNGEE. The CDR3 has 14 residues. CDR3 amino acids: CASSVVSNNSPLHF. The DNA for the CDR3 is TGTGCCAGCAGCGTAGTCTCTAATAATTCACCCCTCCACTTT.

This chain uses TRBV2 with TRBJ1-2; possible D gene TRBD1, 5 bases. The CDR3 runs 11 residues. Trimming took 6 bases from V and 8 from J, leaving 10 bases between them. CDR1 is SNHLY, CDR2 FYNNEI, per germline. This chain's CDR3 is CASSGGGGYTF. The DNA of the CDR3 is TGTGCCAGCAGCGGGGGAGGGGGCTACACCTTC.

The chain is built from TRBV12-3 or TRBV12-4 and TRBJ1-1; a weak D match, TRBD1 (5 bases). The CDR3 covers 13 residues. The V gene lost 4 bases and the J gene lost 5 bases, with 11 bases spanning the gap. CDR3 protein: CASSSGGGTEAFF. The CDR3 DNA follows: TGTGCCAGCAGTTCCGGGGGGGGGACTGAAGCTTTCTTT.

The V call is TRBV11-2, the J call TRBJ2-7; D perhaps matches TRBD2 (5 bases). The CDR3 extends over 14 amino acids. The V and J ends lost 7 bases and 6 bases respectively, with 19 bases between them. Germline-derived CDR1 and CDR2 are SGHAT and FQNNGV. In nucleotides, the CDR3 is TGTGCCAGCACCAAGGTACGGGGAACGGGCGAGCAGTACGTC. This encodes CASTKVRGTGEQYV.

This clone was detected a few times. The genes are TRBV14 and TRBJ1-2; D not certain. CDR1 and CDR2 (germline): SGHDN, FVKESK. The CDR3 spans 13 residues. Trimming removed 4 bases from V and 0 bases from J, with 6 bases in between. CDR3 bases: TGTGCCAGCAGCCCAGGTACTAACTATGGCTACACCTTC. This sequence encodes CASSPGTNYGYTF.

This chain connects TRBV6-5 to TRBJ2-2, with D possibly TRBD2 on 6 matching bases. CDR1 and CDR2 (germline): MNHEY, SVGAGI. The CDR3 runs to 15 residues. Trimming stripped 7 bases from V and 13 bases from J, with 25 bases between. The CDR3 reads CASIKWGLPNGRLFF. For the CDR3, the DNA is TGTGCCAGCATCAAATGGGGACTCCCCAATGGACGGCTGTTTTTT.

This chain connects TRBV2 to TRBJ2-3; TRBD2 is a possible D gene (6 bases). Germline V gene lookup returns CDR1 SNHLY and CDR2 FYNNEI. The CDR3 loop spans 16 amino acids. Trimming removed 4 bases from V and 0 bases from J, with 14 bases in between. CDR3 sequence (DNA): TGTGCCAGCAGTGTCAGGAGGGGCCCTAGCACAGATACGCAGTATTTT. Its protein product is CASSVRRGPSTDTQYF.

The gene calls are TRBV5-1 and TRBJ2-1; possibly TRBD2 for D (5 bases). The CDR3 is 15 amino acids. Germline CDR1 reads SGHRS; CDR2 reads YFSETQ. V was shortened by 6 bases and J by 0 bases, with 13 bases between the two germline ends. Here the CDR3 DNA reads TGCGCCAGCACCGCTCTTGGGAGCTCCTACAATGAGCAGTTCTTC. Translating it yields CASTALGSSYNEQFF.

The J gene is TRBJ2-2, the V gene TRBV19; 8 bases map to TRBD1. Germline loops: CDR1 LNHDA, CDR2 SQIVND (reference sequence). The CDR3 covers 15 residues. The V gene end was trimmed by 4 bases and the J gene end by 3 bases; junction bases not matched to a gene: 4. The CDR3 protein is CASSTNRGYTGELFF. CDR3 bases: TGTGCCAGTAGTACTAACAGGGGGTACACCGGGGAGCTGTTTTTT.

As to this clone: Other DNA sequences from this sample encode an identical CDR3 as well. The CDR3 here is CASSLPGNTIYF. Written as DNA, the CDR3 is TGTGCCAGCAGTTTACCAGGAAACACCATATATTTT. The rearrangement uses TRBV12-3 or TRBV12-4 and TRBJ1-3; no reliable D call. The CDR3 covers 12 residues. V lost 2 bases and J lost 4, with 3 bases in between.

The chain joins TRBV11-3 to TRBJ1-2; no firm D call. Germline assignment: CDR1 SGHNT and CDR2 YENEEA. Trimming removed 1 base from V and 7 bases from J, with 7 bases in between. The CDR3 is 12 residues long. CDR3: CASSLGEVGYTF. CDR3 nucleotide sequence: TGTGCCAGCAGCTTAGGAGAGGTTGGCTACACCTTC.

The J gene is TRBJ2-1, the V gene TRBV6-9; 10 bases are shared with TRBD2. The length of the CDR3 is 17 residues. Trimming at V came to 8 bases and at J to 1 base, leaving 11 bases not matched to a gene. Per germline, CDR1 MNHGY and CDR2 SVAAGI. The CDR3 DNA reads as TGTGCCAGCGTTCGACTAGCGGGTTCCCTATCCTACAATGAGCAGTTCTTC. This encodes CASVRLAGSLSYNEQFF.

This CDR3 is CASRGSGGNSPLHF. CDR3 nucleotide sequence: TGCGCCAGCCGCGGCTCAGGCGGGAATTCACCCCTCCACTTT. J is TRBJ1-6 and V is TRBV5-1; D is ambiguous. The CDR3 has 14 residues. Trimming left V 7 bases short and J 7 bases short, with 15 bases between. CDR1 SGHRS and CDR2 YFSETQ come from the germline V gene.

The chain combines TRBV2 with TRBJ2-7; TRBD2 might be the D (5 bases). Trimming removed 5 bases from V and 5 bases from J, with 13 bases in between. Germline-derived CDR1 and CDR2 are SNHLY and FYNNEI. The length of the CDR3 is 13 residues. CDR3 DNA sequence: TGTGCCAGCAGTATAGGGATGGAGGACGAGCAGTACTTC. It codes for CASSIGMEDEQYF.

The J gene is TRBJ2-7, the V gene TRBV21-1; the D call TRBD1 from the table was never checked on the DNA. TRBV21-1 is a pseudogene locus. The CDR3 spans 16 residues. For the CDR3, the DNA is TGTGCCAGCAGCCGAGAGGGCAGGGGGCTTTTCTACGAGCAGTACGTC. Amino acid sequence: CASSREGRGLFYEQYV.

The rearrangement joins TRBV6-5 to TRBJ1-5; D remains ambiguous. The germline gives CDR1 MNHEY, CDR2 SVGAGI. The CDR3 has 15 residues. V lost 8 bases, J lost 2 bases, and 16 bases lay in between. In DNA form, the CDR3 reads TGTGCCAGCTCCCCGCTTTTTACAGGCAATCAGCCCCAGCATTTT. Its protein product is CASSPLFTGNQPQHF.

CDR3 coding DNA: TGTGCCAGCAGTTTGTGGAGGGAGAGCAATCAGCCCCAGCATTTT. This gives the protein CASSLWRESNQPQHF. The J gene is TRBJ1-5, the V gene TRBV28; no clear D. Trimming took off 3 bases at V and 1 base at J, with 10 bases between the two ends. The CDR3 runs to 15 residues. The germline V gene encodes CDR1 MDHEN and CDR2 SYDVKM.